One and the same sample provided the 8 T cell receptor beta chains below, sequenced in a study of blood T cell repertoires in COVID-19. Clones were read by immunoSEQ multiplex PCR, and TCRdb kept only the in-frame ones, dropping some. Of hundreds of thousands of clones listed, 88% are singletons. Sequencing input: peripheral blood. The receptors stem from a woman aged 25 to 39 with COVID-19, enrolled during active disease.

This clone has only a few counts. This CDR3 is CASSSFGGGARYEQFF. As DNA, the CDR3 is TGTGCCAGCAGCTCCTTTGGGGGGGGAGCCCGCTATGAGCAGTTCTTC. V is TRBV11-2 and J is TRBJ2-1; TRBD2 matches at 7 bases. This CDR3 has 16 amino acids. The germline V gene encodes CDR1 SGHAT and CDR2 FQNNGV. Trimming removed 4 bases from V and 8 bases from J; junction bases left unmatched: 14.

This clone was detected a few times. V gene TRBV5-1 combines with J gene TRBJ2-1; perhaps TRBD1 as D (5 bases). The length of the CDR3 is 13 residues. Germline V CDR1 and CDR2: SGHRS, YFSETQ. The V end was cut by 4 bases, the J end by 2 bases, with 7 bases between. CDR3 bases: TGCGCCAGCAGCCAGGGTACCTACAATGAGCAGTTCTTC. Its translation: CASSQGTYNEQFF.

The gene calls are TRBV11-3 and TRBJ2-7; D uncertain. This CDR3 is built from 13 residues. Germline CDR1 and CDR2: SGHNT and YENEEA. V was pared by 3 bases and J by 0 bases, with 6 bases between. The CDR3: CASSLTPSYEQYV. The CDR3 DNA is TGTGCCAGCAGCTTGACTCCCTCCTACGAGCAGTACGTC.

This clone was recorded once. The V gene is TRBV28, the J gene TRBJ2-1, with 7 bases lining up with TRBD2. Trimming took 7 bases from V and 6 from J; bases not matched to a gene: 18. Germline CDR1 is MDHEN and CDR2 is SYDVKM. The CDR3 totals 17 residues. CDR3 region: CASIHRGSSAGANEQFF. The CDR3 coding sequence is TGTGCCAGCATCCACCGGGGGAGTTCGGCGGGAGCCAATGAGCAGTTCTTC.

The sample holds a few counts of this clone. The CDR3 bases are TGTGCCAGCAGCCCTAGCACAGATACGCAGTATTTT. Protein: CASSPSTDTQYF. V and J are TRBV7-8 and TRBJ2-3, with D unresolved. Germline V lookup: CDR1 SGHVS, CDR2 FQNEAQ. The CDR3 extends over 12 amino acids. V was cut by 5 bases and J by 0 bases, with 3 bases left in between. Drawing the rest from reference TRBV7-8 and TRBJ2-3, the complete variable domain is GAGVSQSPRYKVAKRGQDVALRCDPISGHVSLFWYQQALGQGPEFLTYFQNEAQLDKSGLPSDRFFAERPEGSVSTLKIQRTQQEDSAVYLCASSPSTDTQYFGPGTRLTVL.

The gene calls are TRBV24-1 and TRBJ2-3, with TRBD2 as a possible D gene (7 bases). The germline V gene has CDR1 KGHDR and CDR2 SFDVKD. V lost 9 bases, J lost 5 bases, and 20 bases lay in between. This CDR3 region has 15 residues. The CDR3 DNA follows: TGTGCCACCTCCCTCCAGACCGGGGGGCAAGATACGCAGTATTTT. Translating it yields CATSLQTGGQDTQYF.

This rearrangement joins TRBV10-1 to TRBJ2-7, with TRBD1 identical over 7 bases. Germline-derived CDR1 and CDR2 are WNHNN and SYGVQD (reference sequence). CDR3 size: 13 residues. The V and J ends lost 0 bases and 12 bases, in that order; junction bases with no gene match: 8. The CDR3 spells CASSESERQGWYF. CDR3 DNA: TGCGCCAGCAGTGAGTCCGAAAGACAGGGATGGTACTTC.

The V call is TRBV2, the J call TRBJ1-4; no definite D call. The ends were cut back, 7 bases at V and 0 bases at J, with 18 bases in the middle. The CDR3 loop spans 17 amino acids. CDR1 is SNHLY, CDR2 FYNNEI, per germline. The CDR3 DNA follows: TGTGCCAGCACTGGGTCTGGGCATTTTGCAACTAATGAAAAACTGTTTTTT. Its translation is CASTGSGHFATNEKLFF. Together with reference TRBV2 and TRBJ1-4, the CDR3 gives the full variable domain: EPEVTQTPSHQVTQMGQEVILRCVPISNHLYFYWYRQILGQKVEFLVSFYNNEISEKSEIFDDQFSVERPDGSNFTLKIRSTKLEDSAMYFCASTGSGHFATNEKLFFGSGTQLSVL.